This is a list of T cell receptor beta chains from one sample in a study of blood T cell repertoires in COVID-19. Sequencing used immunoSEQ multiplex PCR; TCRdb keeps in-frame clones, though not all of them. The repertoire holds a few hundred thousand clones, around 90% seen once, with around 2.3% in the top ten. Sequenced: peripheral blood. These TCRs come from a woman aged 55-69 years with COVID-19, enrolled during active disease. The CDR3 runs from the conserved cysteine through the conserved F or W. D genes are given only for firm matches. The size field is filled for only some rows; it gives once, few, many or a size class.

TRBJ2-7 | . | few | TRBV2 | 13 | CASKQGSIYEQYF | TGTGCCAGCAAACAGGGATCCATTTACGAGCAGTACTTC
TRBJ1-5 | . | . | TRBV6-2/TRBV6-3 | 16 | CASSYGWAGGNQPQHF | TGTGCCAGCAGTTACGGTTGGGCAGGAGGGAATCAGCCCCAGCATTTT
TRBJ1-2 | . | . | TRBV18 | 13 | CASSPDRNYGYTF | TGTGCCAGCTCGCCCGACAGGAACTATGGCTACACCTTC
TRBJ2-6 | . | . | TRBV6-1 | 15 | CASSEQTSGANVLTF | TGTGCCAGCAGTGAACAGACTTCTGGGGCCAACGTCCTGACTTTC
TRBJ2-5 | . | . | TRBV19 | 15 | CASSITGLVSETQYF | TGTGCCAGTAGTATCACAGGGCTAGTAAGTGAGACCCAGTACTTC
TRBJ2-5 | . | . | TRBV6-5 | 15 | CASSYSLATQETQYF | TGTGCCAGCAGTTACTCGTTAGCGACCCAAGAGACCCAGTACTTC
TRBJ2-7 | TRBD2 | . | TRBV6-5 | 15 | CASSYSDSGVGEQYF | TGTGCCAGCAGTTACTCAGATAGCGGGGTTGGTGAGCAGTACTTC
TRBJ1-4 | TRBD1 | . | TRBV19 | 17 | CASSPGQALQIGEKLFF | TGTGCCAGTAGCCCGGGACAGGCCTTACAAATAGGGGAAAAACTGTTTTTT
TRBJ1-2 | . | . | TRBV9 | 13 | CASSVEGGDGYTF | TGTGCCAGCAGCGTAGAAGGAGGAGATGGCTACACCTTC
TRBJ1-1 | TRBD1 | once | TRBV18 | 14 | CASSTGQGRTEAFF | TGTGCCAGCTCAACGGGACAGGGTAGAACTGAAGCTTTCTTT
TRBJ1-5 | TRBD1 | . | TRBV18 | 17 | CASSPPSGQGINQPQHF | TGTGCCAGCTCACCACCGAGTGGACAGGGGATTAATCAGCCCCAGCATTTT
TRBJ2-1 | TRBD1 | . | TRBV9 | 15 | CASSVEGAGYNEQFF | TGTGCCAGCAGCGTCGAGGGGGCCGGCTACAATGAGCAGTTCTTC
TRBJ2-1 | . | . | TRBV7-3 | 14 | CASSFIPGDNEQFF | TGTGCCAGCAGCTTTATCCCAGGGGACAATGAGCAGTTCTTC
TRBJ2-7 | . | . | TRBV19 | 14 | CASSIREVERGQYF | TGTGCCAGTAGTATCAGGGAGGTGGAACGAGGGCAGTACTTC
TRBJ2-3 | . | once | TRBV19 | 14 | CASSKERNTDTQYF | TGTGCCAGTAGTAAAGAGCGGAACACAGATACGCAGTATTTT
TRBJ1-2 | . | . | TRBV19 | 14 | CASSPQFGRDGYTF | TGTGCCAGTAGTCCCCAATTCGGCAGGGATGGCTACACCTTC
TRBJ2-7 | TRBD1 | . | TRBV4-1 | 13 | CASSQGGGDEQYF | TGCGCCAGCAGCCAAGGAGGGGGCGACGAGCAGTACTTC
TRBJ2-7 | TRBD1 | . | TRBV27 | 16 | CASSSRGNRGRNRQYF | TGTGCCAGCAGTTCTAGAGGTAACAGGGGGCGGAACAGGCAGTACTTC
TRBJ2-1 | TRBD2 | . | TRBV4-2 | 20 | CASSHGAHLTGSSGGSDLFF | TGTGCCAGCAGCCATGGAGCCCACCTCACGGGGAGTAGCGGGGGATCCGACCTGTTCTTC
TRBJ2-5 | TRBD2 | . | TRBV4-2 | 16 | CASSQAPSGRPEAQYF | TGTGCCAGCAGCCAAGCACCTAGCGGGAGACCCGAGGCCCAGTACTTC
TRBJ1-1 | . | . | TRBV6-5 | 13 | CASSLQRDTEAFF | TGTGCCAGCAGTCTCCAACGGGACACTGAAGCTTTCTTT
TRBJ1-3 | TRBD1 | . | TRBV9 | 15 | CASSAETGAGNTIYF | TGTGCCAGCAGCGCCGAGACAGGGGCAGGAAACACCATATATTTT
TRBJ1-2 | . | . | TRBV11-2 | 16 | CASSPEGGSGSYGYTF | TGTGCCAGCAGCCCCGAGGGGGGGTCGGGATCCTATGGCTACACCTTC
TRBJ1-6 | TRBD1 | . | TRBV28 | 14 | CASSWGQNNSPLHF | TGTGCCAGCAGTTGGGGACAGAATAATTCACCCCTCCACTTT
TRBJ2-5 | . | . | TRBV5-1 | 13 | CASSPNTQETQYF | TGCGCCAGCAGCCCGAACACCCAAGAGACCCAGTACTTC
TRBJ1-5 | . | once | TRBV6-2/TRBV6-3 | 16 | CASSYRGRGSNQPQHF | TGTGCCAGCAGTTATCGGGGGCGGGGGAGCAATCAGCCCCAGCATTTT
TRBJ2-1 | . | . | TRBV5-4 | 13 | CASSRAAGDEQFF | TGTGCCAGCAGCCGCGCTGCCGGGGATGAGCAGTTCTTC
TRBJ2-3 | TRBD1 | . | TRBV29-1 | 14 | CSVGTGGAQDTQYF | TGCAGCGTGGGGACAGGGGGCGCCCAAGATACGCAGTATTTT
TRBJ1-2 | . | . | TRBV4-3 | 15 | CASSQDLGQRDGYTF | TGCGCCAGCAGCCAAGACCTTGGACAGCGAGATGGCTACACCTTC
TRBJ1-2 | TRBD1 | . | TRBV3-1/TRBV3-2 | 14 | CASSQGQGSYGYTF | TGTGCCAGCAGCCAAGGACAGGGGTCCTATGGCTACACCTTC
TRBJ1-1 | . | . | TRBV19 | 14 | CATGTISGSTEAFF | TGTGCCACAGGGACTATTTCAGGGAGCACTGAAGCTTTCTTT
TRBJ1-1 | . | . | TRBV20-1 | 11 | CSAPRGTEAFF | TGCAGTGCTCCAAGGGGGACTGAAGCTTTCTTT
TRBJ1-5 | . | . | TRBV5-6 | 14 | CASSFWGLNQPQHF | TGTGCCAGCAGCTTCTGGGGGCTAAATCAGCCCCAGCATTTT
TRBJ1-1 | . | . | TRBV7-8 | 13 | CASSYRENTEAFF | TGTGCCAGCAGCTACAGGGAGAACACTGAAGCTTTCTTT
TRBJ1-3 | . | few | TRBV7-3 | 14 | CASSEGGVGNTIYF | TGTGCCAGCAGCGAAGGGGGGGTTGGAAACACCATATATTTT
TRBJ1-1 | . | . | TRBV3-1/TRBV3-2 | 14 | CASSRARVNTEAFF | TGTGCCAGCAGCCGGGCCAGGGTGAACACTGAAGCTTTCTTT
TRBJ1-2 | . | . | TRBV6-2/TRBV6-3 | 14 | CASSYSIPGYGYTF | TGTGCCAGCAGTTACTCGATACCCGGCTATGGCTACACCTTC
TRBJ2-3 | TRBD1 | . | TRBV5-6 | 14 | CASSWDRDTDTQYF | TGTGCCAGCAGTTGGGACAGGGACACAGATACGCAGTATTTT
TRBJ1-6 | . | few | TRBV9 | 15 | CASSGTSVENSPLHF | TGTGCCAGCAGCGGGACATCGGTCGAGAATTCACCCCTCCACTTT
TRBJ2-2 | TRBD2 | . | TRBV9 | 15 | CASSVSGGDFGELFF | TGTGCCAGCAGCGTTAGCGGGGGGGACTTCGGGGAGCTGTTTTTT
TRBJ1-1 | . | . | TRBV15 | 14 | CATSGGQPNTEAFF | TGTGCCACCAGTGGCGGGCAGCCGAACACTGAAGCTTTCTTT
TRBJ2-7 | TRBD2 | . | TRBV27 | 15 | CASSLVAGGVHEQYF | TGTGCCAGCAGTTTGGTAGCGGGGGGGGTCCACGAGCAGTACTTC
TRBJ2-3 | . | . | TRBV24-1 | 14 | CATSDRASGDTQYF | TGTGCCACCAGTGATCGCGCTTCTGGAGATACGCAGTATTTT
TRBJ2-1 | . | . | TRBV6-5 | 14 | CASSYSPDYNEQFF | TGTGCCAGCAGTTACTCCCCAGACTACAATGAGCAGTTCTTC
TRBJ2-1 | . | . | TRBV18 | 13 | CASSPNPGNEQFF | TGTGCCAGCTCACCTAATCCCGGGAATGAGCAGTTCTTC
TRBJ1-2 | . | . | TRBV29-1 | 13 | CSVDRGANYGYTF | TGCAGCGTTGATCGGGGGGCAAACTATGGCTACACCTTC
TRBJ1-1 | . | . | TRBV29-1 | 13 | CSVEESPGAEAFF | TGCAGCGTTGAAGAGTCGCCAGGGGCTGAAGCTTTCTTT
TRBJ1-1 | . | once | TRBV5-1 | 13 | CASSVTRNTEAFF | TGCGCCAGCAGCGTAACACGGAACACTGAAGCTTTCTTT
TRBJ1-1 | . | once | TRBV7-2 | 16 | CASSETQGQPLGSAFF | TGTGCCAGCAGCGAGACCCAGGGACAACCCCTAGGATCAGCTTTCTTT